This T cell receptor beta chain came from a study of CD8 T cells in Susac syndrome. About the research overall: When their blood was taken, the Susac syndrome patients had either not yet had any therapy, were taking corticosteroids, or were taking intravenous immunoglobulin alone.

Reverse transcription of roughly 0.45 to 1 ug RNA was performed with random hexamers. It was immunoSEQ multiplex PCR that amplified TCR beta CDR3 across 54 Vbeta and 13 Jbeta. A single record per CDR3 protein comes from TCRdb applying MiXCR to the immunoSEQ multiplex PCR reads. The repertoire holds 120,000 or so distinct CDR3 sequences, with over 85% as singletons. CD8+ and CD4+ T cells from blood underwent TCR beta sequencing. The CDR3 is made up of 14 amino acids. V lost 7 bases and J lost 7, with 17 bases in between. Germline CDR1 and CDR2: DFQATT and SNEGSKA (reference sequence). Sequencing was done on a sample of CD8+ T cells from PBMCs. The sequence came from a human donor with Susac syndrome. The rearrangement links TRBV20-1 to TRBJ1-6; D ambiguous. In nucleotides, the CDR3 is TGCAGTGTTGGGTTTGAGTTAATGAATTCACCCCTCCACTTT. Its translation: CSVGFELMNSPLHF.